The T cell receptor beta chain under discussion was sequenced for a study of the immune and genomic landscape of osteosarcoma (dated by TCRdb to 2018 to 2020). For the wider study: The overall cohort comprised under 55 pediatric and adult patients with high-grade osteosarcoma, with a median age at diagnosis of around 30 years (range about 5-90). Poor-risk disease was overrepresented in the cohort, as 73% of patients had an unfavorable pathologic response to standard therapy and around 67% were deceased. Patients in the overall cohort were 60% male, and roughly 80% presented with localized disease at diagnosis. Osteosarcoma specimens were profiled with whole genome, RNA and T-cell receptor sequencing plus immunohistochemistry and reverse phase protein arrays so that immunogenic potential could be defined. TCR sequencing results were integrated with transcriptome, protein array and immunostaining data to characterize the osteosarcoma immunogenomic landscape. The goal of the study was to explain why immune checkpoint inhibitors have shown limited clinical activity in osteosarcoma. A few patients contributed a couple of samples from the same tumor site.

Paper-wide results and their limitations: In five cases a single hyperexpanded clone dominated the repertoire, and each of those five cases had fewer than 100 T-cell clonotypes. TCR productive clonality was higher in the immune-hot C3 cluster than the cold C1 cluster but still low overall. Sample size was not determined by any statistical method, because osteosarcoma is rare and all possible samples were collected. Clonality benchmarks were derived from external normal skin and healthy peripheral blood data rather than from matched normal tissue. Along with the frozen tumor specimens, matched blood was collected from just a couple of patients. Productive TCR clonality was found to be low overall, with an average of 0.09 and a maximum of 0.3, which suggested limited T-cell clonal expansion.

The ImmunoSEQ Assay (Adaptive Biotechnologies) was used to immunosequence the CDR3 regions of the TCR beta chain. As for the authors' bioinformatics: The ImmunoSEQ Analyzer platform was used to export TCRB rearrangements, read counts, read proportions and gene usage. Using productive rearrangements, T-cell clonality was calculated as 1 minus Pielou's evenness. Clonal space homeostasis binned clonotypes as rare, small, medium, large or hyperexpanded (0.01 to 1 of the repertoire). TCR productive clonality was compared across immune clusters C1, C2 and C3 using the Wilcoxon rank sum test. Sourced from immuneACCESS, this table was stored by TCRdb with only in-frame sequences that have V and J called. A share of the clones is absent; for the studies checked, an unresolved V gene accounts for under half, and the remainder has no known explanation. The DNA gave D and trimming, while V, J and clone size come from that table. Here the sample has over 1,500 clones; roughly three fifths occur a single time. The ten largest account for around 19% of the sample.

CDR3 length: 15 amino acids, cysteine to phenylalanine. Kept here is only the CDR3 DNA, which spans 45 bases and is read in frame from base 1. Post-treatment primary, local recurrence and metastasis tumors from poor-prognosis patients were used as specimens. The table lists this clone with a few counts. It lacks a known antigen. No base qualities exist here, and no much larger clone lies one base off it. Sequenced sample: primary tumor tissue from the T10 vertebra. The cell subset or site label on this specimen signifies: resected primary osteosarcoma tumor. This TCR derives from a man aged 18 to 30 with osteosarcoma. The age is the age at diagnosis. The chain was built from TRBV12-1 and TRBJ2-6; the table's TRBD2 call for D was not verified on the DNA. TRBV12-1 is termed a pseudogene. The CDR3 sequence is CASSDGVVRANVLTF. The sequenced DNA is TGTGCCAGCAGCGACGGAGTTGTACGGGCCAACGTCCTGACTTTC.